This T cell receptor (beta chain) was sequenced during a study of siplizumab effects on memory and regulatory T cells. Study conclusions and caveats: An assignable phenotype, naive or memory, was missing from roughly 86-96% of proliferating CD4+ or CD8+ clones.

Remarks on this clone: Antigen: not known.

Clones were sequenced by immunoSEQ multiplex PCR, and TCRdb holds only the in-frame ones, with some missing. The sample shows about 100,000 clones, about 94% of them seen only once. The CDR3 runs 17 residues. Germline V gene lookup returns CDR1 LNHDA and CDR2 SQIVND (reference sequence). The V end was cut by 9 bases, the J end by 3 bases, with 26 bases between. The origin of this receptor is a human donor in good health. The chain is built from TRBV19 and TRBJ1-2; D possibly corresponds to TRBD1 (6 bases). Source material: non-Treg CD4+ T cells sorted from blood. CDR3 amino acids: CASNSRSPSAGDYGYTF. CDR3 DNA: TGTGCCAGCAACTCCCGAAGCCCCTCAGCAGGGGACTATGGCTACACCTTC.